The 26 T cell receptor beta chains presented below share a single source sample, sequenced in a study of control samples from healthy donors and cancer patients. Sequencing used immunoSEQ multiplex PCR; TCRdb keeps in-frame clones, though not all of them. In the table there are some 21,000 clones, approximately 89% of which are singletons. Material for sequencing was PBMCs. These receptors were taken from a man aged 60-69 years with head and neck cancer.

This clone appeared once. V is TRBV9 and J is TRBJ2-1, with D possibly being TRBD1 (6 bases). The CDR3 is 12 residues long. CDR1 and CDR2 (germline): SGDLS, YYNGEE. V was pared by 4 bases and J by 8 bases, with 10 bases between. CDR3 nucleotides: TGTGCCAGCAGCCTATGGACAGATGAGCAGTTCTTC. Protein sequence: CASSLWTDEQFF.

The CDR3 DNA is TGTGCCAGCAGCTTATCGACTAGCACATCCAATGAGCAGTTCTTC. It yields the protein CASSLSTSTSNEQFF. V is TRBV7-3 and J is TRBJ2-1; the match to TRBD2 covers 7 bases. Germline assignment: CDR1 SGHTA and CDR2 FQGTGA. The CDR3 totals 15 residues. V dropped 2 bases and J dropped 6; count of bases not matched to a gene: 7.

The chain is built from TRBV18 and TRBJ2-7; unclear D gene. The length of the CDR3 is 13 residues. Per germline, CDR1 KGHSH and CDR2 LQKENI. Trimming stripped 1 base from V and 2 bases from J, with 6 bases between. The CDR3 here is CASSPLGPYEQYF. The CDR3 DNA reads TGTGCCAGCTCACCACTAGGGCCCTACGAGCAGTACTTC.

The chain is built from TRBV10-3 and TRBJ2-7; 8 nucleotides align to TRBD2. The CDR3 is 13 amino acids. The J segment lost 6 bases and the V segment lost 10 bases, leaving 11 bases of the junction unmatched. Per germline, CDR1 ENHRY and CDR2 SYGVKD. The chain's CDR3 is CATSLAEAGEQYV. The CDR3 DNA is TGTGCCACCTCACTAGCGGAGGCGGGCGAGCAGTACGTC.

V usage is TRBV18 and J usage is TRBJ1-1, with D tentatively TRBD1 (5 bases). Germline lookup yields CDR1 KGHSH and CDR2 LQKENI. CDR3 length: 13 residues. The V and J ends lost 3 bases and 4 bases respectively, with 9 bases between them. CDR3 loop: CASSPREGTEAFF. The CDR3 coding sequence is TGTGCCAGCTCACCCAGGGAGGGCACTGAAGCTTTCTTT.

The chain has TRBV6-5 and TRBJ2-7; no firm D call. Trimming pared 6 bases from V and 1 base from J, leaving 7 bases between. The CDR3 is made up of 12 amino acids. Germline-derived CDR1 and CDR2 are MNHEY and SVGAGI. The CDR3 region has the DNA TGTGCCAGCAGGACTGTATCCTACGAGCAGTACGTC. It specifies CASRTVSYEQYV.

This clone was recorded once. The V call is TRBV27, the J call TRBJ2-6; D gene uncertain. Trimming pared 6 bases from V and 7 bases from J, leaving 7 bases between. Germline V lookup: CDR1 MNHEY, CDR2 SMNVEV (reference sequence). This CDR3 has 12 amino acids. Here the CDR3 reads CASRLGANVLTF. The CDR3, as DNA: TGTGCCAGCAGGCTTGGCGCCAACGTCCTGACTTTC.

J is TRBJ1-2 and V is TRBV7-3, with D perhaps matching TRBD1 (5 bases). This CDR3 comprises 14 residues. The germline V and J ends were trimmed by 5 bases and 6 bases, with 16 bases remaining between them. In germline, CDR1 is SGHTA, CDR2 FQGTGA. The CDR3 sequence is CASSRRGEGDGYTF. In DNA form, the CDR3 reads TGTGCCAGCAGCCGCCGGGGGGAGGGCGATGGCTACACCTTC.

This chain joins TRBV30 and TRBJ2-1; 15 positions match TRBD2. V trimming: 6 bases; J trimming: 6 bases; junction bases outside the gene matches: 30. This CDR3 comprises 23 residues. Germline CDR1 GTSNPN, CDR2 SVGIG (reference sequence). The CDR3 region has the DNA TGTGCCTGCTCGCAGGGGGCGAAGCCGCCCCTAGGACTAGCGGGGGGGGAGGGCAATGAGCAGTTCTTC. Its translation: CACSQGAKPPLGLAGGEGNEQFF.

This clone appeared once. The chain joins TRBV10-2 to TRBJ2-5; 7 bases agree with TRBD2. V gave up 7 bases and J gave up 9 bases; unmatched junction bases: 14. Germline assignment: CDR1 WSHSY and CDR2 SAAADI. There are 14 residues in the CDR3. CDR3 in DNA: TGCGCCAGCAACCGAGCGGGAACGGGTGGGGCCCAGTACTTC. Its protein product is CASNRAGTGGAQYF.

The V and J genes are TRBV30 and TRBJ1-5; TRBD1 is a possible D gene (5 bases). The CDR3 is 15 residues long. V lost 2 bases and J lost 2, with 13 bases in between. Germline values: CDR1 GTSNPN, CDR2 SVGIG (reference sequence). The DNA for the CDR3 is TGTGCCTGGAGTTTCAGGGAAGGAGGCAATCAGCCCCAGCATTTT. This codes for CAWSFREGGNQPQHF.

The chain links TRBV18 to TRBJ1-1, with D possibly TRBD1 on 5 matching bases. The CDR3 covers 13 residues. V was trimmed by 3 bases and J by 1 base, leaving 6 bases between them. CDR1 and CDR2 (germline): KGHSH, LQKENI. Written as DNA, the CDR3 is TGTGCCAGCTCACCCGGACAGAACACTGAAGCTTTCTTT. It is translated as CASSPGQNTEAFF.

The rearrangement uses TRBV9 and TRBJ1-6, with D perhaps TRBD1 (6 bases). The germline gives CDR1 SGDLS, CDR2 YYNGEE. The CDR3 totals 14 residues. The V end was cut by 4 bases, the J end by 11 bases, with 16 bases between. CDR3 sequence (DNA): TGTGCCAGCAGCTCAGAAGGGGGTTGGGCACCCCTCCACTTT. It yields the protein CASSSEGGWAPLHF.

This chain joins TRBV19 and TRBJ2-1; 7 bases map to TRBD2. The CDR3 extends over 15 amino acids. Looked up from germline, CDR1 is LNHDA and CDR2 is SQIVND (reference sequence). Trimming removed 5 bases from V and 0 bases from J; junction bases left unmatched: 4. The CDR3 DNA reads TGTGCCAGTAGTGATAGCGGGCTCTCCTACAATGAGCAGTTCTTC. This sequence encodes CASSDSGLSYNEQFF.

In regard to this clone: One end of the junction fails to match germline, which may point to a read error. The sample has other DNA sequences that encode this CDR3 too. This chain connects TRBV7-7 to TRBJ2-2; the D gene is possibly TRBD1 (6 bases). Germline V gene sequence: CDR1 SSHAT, CDR2 FNYEAQ (reference sequence). The CDR3 length is 15 residues. The CDR3 spells CASSSGTPNTGELFF. As DNA, the CDR3 is TGTGCTAGCAGCTCCGGGACACCGAACACCGGGGAGCTGTTTTTT.

The chain recombines TRBV4-2 with TRBJ2-1; D is possibly TRBD1 or TRBD2 (5 bases each). The CDR3 extends over 16 amino acids. V was cut by 0 bases and J by 2 bases, with 11 bases left in between. CDR1 and CDR2 (germline): LGHNA, YNFKEQ. Written as DNA, the CDR3 is TGTGCCAGCAGCCAAGAAATGGGGACGACCTACAATGAGCAGTTCTTC. Residues: CASSQEMGTTYNEQFF.

This rearrangement joins TRBV5-4 to TRBJ1-6; D call uncertain. The V end was cut by 2 bases, the J end by 0 bases, with 9 bases between. The CDR3 is 16 amino acids. Germline values: CDR1 SGHNT, CDR2 YYREEE (reference sequence). The CDR3 DNA sequence: TGTGCCAGCAGCTTCGAAGGCAGCTCCTATAATTCACCCCTCCACTTT. Translation: CASSFEGSSYNSPLHF.

This clone was detected once. CDR3 residues: CASSVSDRSGRETQYF. For the CDR3, the DNA is TGCGCCAGCAGCGTTTCGGACAGGAGTGGACGTGAGACCCAGTACTTC. This chain joins TRBV5-1 and TRBJ2-5, with 7 bases fitting TRBD1. The J segment lost 5 bases and the V segment lost 4 bases, leaving 14 bases of the junction unmatched. CDR1 SGHRS and CDR2 YFSETQ come from the germline V gene. This CDR3 is 16 amino acids long.

The CDR3 loop reads CASSQTSGQETQYF. The CDR3 bases are TGCGCCAGCAGCCAAACTAGCGGGCAAGAGACCCAGTACTTC. The gene calls are TRBV5-1 and TRBJ2-5; 9 bases agree with TRBD2. Per germline, CDR1 SGHRS and CDR2 YFSETQ. With V trimmed by 4 bases and J by 2 bases, 3 bases remained unmatched. The CDR3 consists of 14 residues.

This chain connects TRBV7-9 to TRBJ2-2, with a weak D call TRBD2 (6 bases). The CDR3 spans 14 residues. In germline, CDR1 is SEHNR, CDR2 FQNEAQ (reference sequence). Trimming left V 3 bases short and J 4 bases short, with 9 bases between. CDR3 DNA sequence: TGTGCCAGCAGCTTCGCCGGGGGCACCGGGGAGCTGTTTTTT. Translated: CASSFAGGTGELFF.

The chain recombines TRBV19 with TRBJ1-3, with D maybe TRBD1 (6 bases). The germline V gene encodes CDR1 LNHDA and CDR2 SQIVND (reference sequence). The CDR3 sequence is 15 residues long. V dropped 9 bases and J dropped 0 bases, with 15 bases sitting between them. CDR3 region: CASDPGHHSGNTIYF. The CDR3 nucleotides read TGTGCCAGCGATCCGGGACACCACTCTGGAAACACCATATATTTT.

This clone appeared once. The rearrangement joins TRBV12-3 or TRBV12-4 to TRBJ1-2; the D gene is possibly TRBD1 (5 bases). CDR3 length: 12 residues. V gave up 3 bases and J gave up 8 bases, with 10 bases separating them. CDR3 nucleotides: TGTGCCAGCAGTTTGAAGGGGCGGGGCTACACCTTC. It encodes CASSLKGRGYTF.

The rearrangement uses TRBV10-3 and TRBJ2-5; the match to TRBD1 covers 11 bases. The CDR3 sequence is 15 residues long. Germline trimming cut 6 bases from V and 5 bases from J; bases unmatched to any gene: 8. The germline gives CDR1 ENHRY, CDR2 SYGVKD. The CDR3 region has the DNA TGTGCCATCAGCCGGACAGGGGGCTTGGGGGAGACCCAGTACTTC. It yields the protein CAISRTGGLGETQYF.

V is TRBV5-6 and J is TRBJ2-7; D is ambiguous. The CDR3 runs 12 residues. The V gene's germline CDR1 is SGHDT and CDR2 YYEEEE. V lost 0 bases and J lost 3, with 4 bases in between. DNA of the CDR3: TGTGCCAGCAGCTTGGGAGACTACGAGCAGTACTTC. It is translated as CASSLGDYEQYF.

The chain has TRBV2 and TRBJ1-1, with D uncertain. Trimming took 5 bases from V and 7 from J, leaving 14 bases between them. The CDR3 sequence is 13 residues long. Germline-derived CDR1 and CDR2 are SNHLY and FYNNEI. The CDR3 nucleotides are TGTGCCAGCAGTCTCCGGGCCCGCCTTGAAGCTTTCTTT. It codes for CASSLRARLEAFF.

CDR3 bases: TGTGCCAGCAGCTTAGGAGCAGGGGGAACAGATACGCAGTATTTT. Protein product: CASSLGAGGTDTQYF. The chain recombines TRBV11-3 with TRBJ2-3; 7 positions agree with TRBD1. This CDR3 has 15 amino acids. V trimming: 1 base; J trimming: 3 bases; junction bases outside the gene matches: 4. Germline V gene sequence: CDR1 SGHNT, CDR2 YENEEA.